The clone carrying this T cell receptor (beta chain) occurred once. This entry is derived from a study of blood T cell repertoires in COVID-19. Participant ages covered about 18 to 90 years across 25 or so US areas. The study assigned cohorts using participant-reported clinical history. In the study's own analysis: Reference gene primer amplification yielded estimated nucleated cell counts. Measured with immunoSEQ multiplex PCR; TCRdb has only the in-frame clones, and not every one. V and J calls and clone size are copied from that table; D and trimming were computed from the DNA. The data hold about 220,000 clones, with about 80% observed a single time. Trimming took off 0 bases at V and 4 bases at J, with 12 bases between the two ends. Germline assignment: CDR1 SGDLS and CDR2 YYNGEE. This CDR3 contains 15 residues.

This chain connects TRBV9 to TRBJ2-3; perhaps TRBD2 as D (6 bases). Sequencing was done on a sample of PBMCs or T cells enriched from blood (not recorded which). The clonotype originates from a middle-aged woman with acute COVID-19. CDR3 protein: CASSVGGGRSDTQYF. For the CDR3, the DNA is TGTGCCAGCAGCGTAGGTGGGGGGAGGTCAGATACGCAGTATTTT. Looking up the rest from reference TRBV9 and TRBJ2-3 gives the full variable domain: DSGVTQTPKHLITATGQRVTLRCSPRSGDLSVYWYQQSLDQGLQFLIQYYNGEERAKGNILERFSAQQFPDLHSELNLSSLELGDSALYFCASSVGGGRSDTQYFGPGTRLTVL.